This T cell receptor beta chain came from a study of T-cell memory formation after mild COVID-19. TCRdb ran MiXCR on the 5' RACE reads and lists one entry per CDR3 protein. The sample lists around 440,000 distinct CDR3 sequences, about 20% occurring once. This CDR3 has 15 residues. Germline V gives CDR1 DFQATT, CDR2 SNEGSKA (reference sequence). Trimming removed 0 bases from V and 5 bases from J, with 11 bases in between. Whole-study results and caveats: Pre-infection memory carried some responding clones, suggesting that cross-reactive memory joined.

On this clonotype: Its antigen is currently unknown.

Sequencing was performed on PBMCs or a T cell subset sorted from them (not recorded which). The chain joins TRBV20-1 to TRBJ1-6; D uncertain. The sequence was obtained from an adult woman who had mild COVID-19 (a few samples of this study predate the infection). Cell type and time point are not known. The CDR3 reads CSARDLGLDNSPLHF. The CDR3 DNA follows: TGCAGTGCTAGAGATCTAGGCTTGGATAATTCACCCCTCCACTTT.